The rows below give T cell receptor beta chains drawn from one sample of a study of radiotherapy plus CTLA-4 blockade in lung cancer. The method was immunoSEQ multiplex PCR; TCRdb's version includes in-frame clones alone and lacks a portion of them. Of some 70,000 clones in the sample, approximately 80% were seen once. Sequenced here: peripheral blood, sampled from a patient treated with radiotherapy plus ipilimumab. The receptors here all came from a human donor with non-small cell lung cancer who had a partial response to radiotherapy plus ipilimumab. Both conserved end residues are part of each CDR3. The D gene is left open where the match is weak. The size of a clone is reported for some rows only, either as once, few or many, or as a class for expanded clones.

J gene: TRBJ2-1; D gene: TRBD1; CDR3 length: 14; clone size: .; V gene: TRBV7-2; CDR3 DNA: TGTGCCAGCAGTCCCGGACAGGCCAACAATGAGCAGTTCTTC; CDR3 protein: CASSPGQANNEQFF
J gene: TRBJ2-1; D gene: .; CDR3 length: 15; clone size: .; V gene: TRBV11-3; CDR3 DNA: TGTGCCAGCAGCTTAGTGGGGCCCCCAAGGGGTGAGCAGTTCTTC; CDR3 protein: CASSLVGPPRGEQFF
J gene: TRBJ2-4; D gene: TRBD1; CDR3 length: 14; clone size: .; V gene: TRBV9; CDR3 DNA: TGTGCCAGCAGCGGAAGACAGGGGGCAAACATTCAGTACTTC; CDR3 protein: CASSGRQGANIQYF
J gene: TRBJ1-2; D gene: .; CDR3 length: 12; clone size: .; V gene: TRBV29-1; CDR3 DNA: TGCAGCGTTCTTGGAGGGTCAATCGGCTACACCTTC; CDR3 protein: CSVLGGSIGYTF
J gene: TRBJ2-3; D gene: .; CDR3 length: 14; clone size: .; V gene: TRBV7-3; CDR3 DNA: TGTGCCAGCAGCATAGACCCAGGGACAGATACGCAGTATTTT; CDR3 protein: CASSIDPGTDTQYF
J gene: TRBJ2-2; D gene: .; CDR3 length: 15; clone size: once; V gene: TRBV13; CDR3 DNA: TGTGCCAGCAGCTCACGACAGAGGAACACCGGGGAGCTGTTTTTT; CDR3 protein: CASSSRQRNTGELFF
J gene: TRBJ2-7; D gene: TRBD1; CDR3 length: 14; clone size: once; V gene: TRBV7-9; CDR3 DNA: TGTGCCAGCAGCCCCCGGGACAGATCCTACGAGCAGTACTTC; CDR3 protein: CASSPRDRSYEQYF
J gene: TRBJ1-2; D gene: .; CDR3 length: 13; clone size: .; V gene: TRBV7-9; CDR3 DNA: TGTGCCAGCAGCCCAGACGGGAACTATGGCTACACCTTC; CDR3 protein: CASSPDGNYGYTF
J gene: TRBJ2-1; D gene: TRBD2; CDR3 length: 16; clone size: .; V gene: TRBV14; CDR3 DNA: TGTGCCAGCAGCCAAGGGGGCGCGGGAGGGCTCGGTGAGCAGTTCTTC; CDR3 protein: CASSQGGAGGLGEQFF
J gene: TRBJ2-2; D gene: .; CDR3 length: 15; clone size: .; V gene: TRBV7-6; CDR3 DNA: TGTGCCAGCAGCCGAGCAGGGGTAGGGACCGGGGAGCTGTTTTTT; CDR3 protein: CASSRAGVGTGELFF
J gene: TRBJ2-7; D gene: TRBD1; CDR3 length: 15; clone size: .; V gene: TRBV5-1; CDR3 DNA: TGCGCCAGCAGCTTGGACGGGACAGGTGTCTACGAGCAGTACTTC; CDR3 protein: CASSLDGTGVYEQYF
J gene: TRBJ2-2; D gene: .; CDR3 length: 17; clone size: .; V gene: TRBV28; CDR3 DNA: TGTGCCAGCAGCGGTAGGGAGGCTAGCGCTTACACCGGGGAGCTGTTTTTT; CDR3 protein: CASSGREASAYTGELFF
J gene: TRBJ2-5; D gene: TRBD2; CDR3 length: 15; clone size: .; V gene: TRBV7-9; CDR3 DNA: TGTGCCAGCAGACCCCCTAGCGGGAGGGGGGAGACCCAGTACTTC; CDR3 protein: CASRPPSGRGETQYF
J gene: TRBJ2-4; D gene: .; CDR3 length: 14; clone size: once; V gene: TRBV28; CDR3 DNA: TGTGCCAGCAGTCCCCCCGGAGCCAAAAACATTCAGTACTTC; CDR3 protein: CASSPPGAKNIQYF
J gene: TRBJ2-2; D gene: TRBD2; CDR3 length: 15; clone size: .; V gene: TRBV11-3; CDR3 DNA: TGTGCCAGCAGCCCAGCGGGAGGATACACCGGGGAGCTGTTTTTT; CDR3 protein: CASSPAGGYTGELFF
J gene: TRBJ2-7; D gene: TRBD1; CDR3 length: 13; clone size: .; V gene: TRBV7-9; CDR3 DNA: TGTGCCAGCAGCCCCCCAGGGGGCGGCGAGCAGTACTTC; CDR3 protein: CASSPPGGGEQYF
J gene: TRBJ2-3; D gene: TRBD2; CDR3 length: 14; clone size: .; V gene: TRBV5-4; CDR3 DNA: TGTGCCAGCAGCCAGCAGACTAGCACCGGGGCGCAGTATTTT; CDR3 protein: CASSQQTSTGAQYF
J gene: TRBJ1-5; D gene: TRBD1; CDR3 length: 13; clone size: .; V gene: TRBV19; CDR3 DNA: TGTGCCAGTGGGACAGGGGGTTATCAGCCCCAGCATTTT; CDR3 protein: CASGTGGYQPQHF
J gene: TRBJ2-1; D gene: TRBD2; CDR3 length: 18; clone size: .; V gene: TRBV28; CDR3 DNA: TGTGCCAGCAGCCCGACACCCGGGACTAGCGGGTCTAGGGATGAGCAGTTCTTC; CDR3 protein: CASSPTPGTSGSRDEQFF
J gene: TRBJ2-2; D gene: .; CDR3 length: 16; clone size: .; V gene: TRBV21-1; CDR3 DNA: TGTGCCAGCAGCAAAGAAGGGGCGCCAGGGCCCGGGGAGCTGTTTTTT; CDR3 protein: CASSKEGAPGPGELFF
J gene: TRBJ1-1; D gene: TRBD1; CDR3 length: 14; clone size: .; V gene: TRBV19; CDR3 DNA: TGTGCCAGTAGTATTAACCGGGACAGGGGTGAAGCTTTCTTT; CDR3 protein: CASSINRDRGEAFF
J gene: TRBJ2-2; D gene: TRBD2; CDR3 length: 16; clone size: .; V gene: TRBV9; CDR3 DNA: TGTGCCAGCAGCGTAGCTGAGCGGGGGAACACCGGGGAGCTGTTTTTT; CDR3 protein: CASSVAERGNTGELFF
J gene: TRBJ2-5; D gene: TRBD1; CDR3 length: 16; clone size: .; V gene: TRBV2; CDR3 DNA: TGTGCCAGCGCCCCCGCCCCCGGACAGGGGCAAGAGACCCAGTACTTC; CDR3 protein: CASAPAPGQGQETQYF
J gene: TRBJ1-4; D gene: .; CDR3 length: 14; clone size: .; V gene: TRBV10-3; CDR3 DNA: TGTGCCATCAGTGCGGGGGGGAGAGAAGAAAAACTGTTTTTT; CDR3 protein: CAISAGGREEKLFF
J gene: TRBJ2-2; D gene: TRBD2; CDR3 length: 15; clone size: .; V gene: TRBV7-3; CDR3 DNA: TGTGCCAGCAGCCTAGCGGGAGGTAACACCGGGGAGCTGTTTTTT; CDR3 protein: CASSLAGGNTGELFF
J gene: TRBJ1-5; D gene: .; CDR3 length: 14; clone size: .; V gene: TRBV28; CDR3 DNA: TGTGCCAGCAGTTTGGGGCAGCTATATCAGCCCCAGCATTTT; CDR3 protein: CASSLGQLYQPQHF
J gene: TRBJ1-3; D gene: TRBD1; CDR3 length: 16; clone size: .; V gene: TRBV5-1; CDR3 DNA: TGCGCCAGCAGCCTTGCCGGACAGGGAAGTGGAAACACCATATATTTT; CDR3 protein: CASSLAGQGSGNTIYF
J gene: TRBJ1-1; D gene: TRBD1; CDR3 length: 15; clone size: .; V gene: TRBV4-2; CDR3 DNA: TGTGCCAGCAGCCAAGGCGGGACAGGGAATACTGAAGCTTTCTTT; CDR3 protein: CASSQGGTGNTEAFF
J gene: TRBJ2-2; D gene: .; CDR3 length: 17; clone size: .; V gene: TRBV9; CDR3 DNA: TGTGCCAGCAGCCGTGGGACCGGGACTCTCTTCACCGGGGAGCTGTTTTTT; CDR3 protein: CASSRGTGTLFTGELFF
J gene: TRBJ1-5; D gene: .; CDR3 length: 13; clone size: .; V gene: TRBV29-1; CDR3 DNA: TGCAGCGTTGCGAAAAGCGCAAATCAGCCCCAGCATTTT; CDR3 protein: CSVAKSANQPQHF
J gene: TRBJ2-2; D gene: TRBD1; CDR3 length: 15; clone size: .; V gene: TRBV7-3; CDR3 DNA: TGTGCCAGCAGCTCGACAGGGGGGCACACCGGGGAGCTGTTTTTT; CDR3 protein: CASSSTGGHTGELFF
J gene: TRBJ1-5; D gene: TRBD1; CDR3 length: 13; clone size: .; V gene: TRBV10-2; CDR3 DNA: TGCGCCAGCAGACAACAGGGGAATCAGCCCCAGCATTTT; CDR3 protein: CASRQQGNQPQHF
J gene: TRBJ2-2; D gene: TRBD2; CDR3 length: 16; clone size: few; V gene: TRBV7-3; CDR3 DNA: TGTGCCAGCAGCTTCTTAGCGGGAGGTGCCACCGGGGAGCTGTTTTTT; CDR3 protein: CASSFLAGGATGELFF
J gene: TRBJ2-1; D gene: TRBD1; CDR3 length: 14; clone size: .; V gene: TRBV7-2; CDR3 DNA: TGTGCCAGCAGCCCGCGACAGGGACGGAATGAGCAGTTCTTC; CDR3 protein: CASSPRQGRNEQFF
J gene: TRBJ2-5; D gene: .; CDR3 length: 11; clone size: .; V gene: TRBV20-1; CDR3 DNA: TGCAGTGCTCCATACGGAGAGACCCAGTACTTC; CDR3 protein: CSAPYGETQYF
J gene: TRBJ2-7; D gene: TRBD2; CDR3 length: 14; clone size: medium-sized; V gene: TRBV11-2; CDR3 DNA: TGTGCCAGCAGCTCGGCTAGCGGGTTCTACGAGCAGTACTTC; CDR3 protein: CASSSASGFYEQYF
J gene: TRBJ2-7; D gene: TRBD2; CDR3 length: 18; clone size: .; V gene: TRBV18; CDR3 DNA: TGTGCCAGCTCACCCTTGCTGAATAGCGGGAGGGCCTCCTACGAGCAGTACTTC; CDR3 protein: CASSPLLNSGRASYEQYF
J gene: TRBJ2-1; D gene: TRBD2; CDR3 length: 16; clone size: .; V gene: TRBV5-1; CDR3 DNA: TGCGCCAGCAGCTTGGGTAGCGGGCCCTCCTACAATGAGCAGTTCTTC; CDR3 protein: CASSLGSGPSYNEQFF
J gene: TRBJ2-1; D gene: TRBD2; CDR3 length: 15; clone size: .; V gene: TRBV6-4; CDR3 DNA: TGTGCCAGCAGTAGTAGCGGGAGCTCCTACAATGAGCAGTTCTTC; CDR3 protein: CASSSSGSSYNEQFF
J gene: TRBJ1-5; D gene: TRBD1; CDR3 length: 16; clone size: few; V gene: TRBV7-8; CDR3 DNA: TGTGCCAGCAACGTAGAAGCAGGACAGGGTAGGCAGCCCCAGCATTTT; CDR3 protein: CASNVEAGQGRQPQHF
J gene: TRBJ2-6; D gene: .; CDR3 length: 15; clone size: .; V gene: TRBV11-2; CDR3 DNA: TGTGCCAGCAGCTTAAGGGGTTCTGGGGCCAACGTCCTGACTTTC; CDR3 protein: CASSLRGSGANVLTF
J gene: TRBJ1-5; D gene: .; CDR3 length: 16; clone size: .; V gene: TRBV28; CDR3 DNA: TGTGCCAGCAGTTTCCAGGGTAAGAAGAGCAATCAGCCCCAGCATTTT; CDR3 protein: CASSFQGKKSNQPQHF
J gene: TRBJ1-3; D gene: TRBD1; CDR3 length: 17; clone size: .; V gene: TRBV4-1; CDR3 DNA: TGCGCCAGCAGCCAACGTGGACAGGCCTTCTCTGGAAACACCATATATTTT; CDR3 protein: CASSQRGQAFSGNTIYF
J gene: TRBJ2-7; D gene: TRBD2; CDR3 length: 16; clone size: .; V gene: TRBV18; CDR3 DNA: TGTGCCAGCTCCCCCTCTAGCGGACGAACCTCCTACGAGCAGTACTTC; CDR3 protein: CASSPSSGRTSYEQYF
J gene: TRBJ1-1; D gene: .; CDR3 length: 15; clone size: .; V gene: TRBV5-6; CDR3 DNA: TGTGCCAGCAGCCCTGGTGTTGAGGGTTCCACTGAAGCTTTCTTT; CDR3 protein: CASSPGVEGSTEAFF
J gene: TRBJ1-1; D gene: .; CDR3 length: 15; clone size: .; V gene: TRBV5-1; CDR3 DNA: TGCGCCAGCAGCCCAGGGCCGGGGGGGTCCACTGAAGCTTTCTTT; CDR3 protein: CASSPGPGGSTEAFF
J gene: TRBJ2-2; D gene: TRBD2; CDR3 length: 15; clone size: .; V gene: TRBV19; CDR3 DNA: TGTGCCAGTAGTATGGCGCGGGGGACGGCCGGGGAGCTGTTTTTT; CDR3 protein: CASSMARGTAGELFF
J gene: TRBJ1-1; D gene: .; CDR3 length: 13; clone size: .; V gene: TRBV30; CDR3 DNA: TGTGCCTGGAATCGGGGTTGGGGAGCTGAAGCTTTCTTT; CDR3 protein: CAWNRGWGAEAFF
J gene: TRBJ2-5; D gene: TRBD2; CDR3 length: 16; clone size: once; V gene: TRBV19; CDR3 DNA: TGTGCCAGTAGTATAGGGGGTAGCGGGATGGGGGAGACCCAGTACTTC; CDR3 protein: CASSIGGSGMGETQYF
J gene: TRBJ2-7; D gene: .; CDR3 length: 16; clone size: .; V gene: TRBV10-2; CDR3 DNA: TGCGCCAGCCTTTCACTGGTATCGTTGCGGCCCTACGAGCAGTACTTC; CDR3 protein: CASLSLVSLRPYEQYF
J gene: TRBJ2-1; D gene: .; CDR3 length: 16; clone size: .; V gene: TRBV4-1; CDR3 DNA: TGCGCCAGCAGCCAAGTTGTGAGGATACTCTACAATGAGCAGTTCTTC; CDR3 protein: CASSQVVRILYNEQFF
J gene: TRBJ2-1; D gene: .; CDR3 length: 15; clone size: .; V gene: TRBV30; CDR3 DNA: TGTGCCTGGAGGAAACCCGGGGGACGGGTGAATGAGCAGTTCTTC; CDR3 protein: CAWRKPGGRVNEQFF
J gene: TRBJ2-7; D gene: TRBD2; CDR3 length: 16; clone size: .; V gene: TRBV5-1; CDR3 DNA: TGCGCCAGCAGCTTGGTATGGGGGGGGGACTCCTACGAGCAGTACTTC; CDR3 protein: CASSLVWGGDSYEQYF
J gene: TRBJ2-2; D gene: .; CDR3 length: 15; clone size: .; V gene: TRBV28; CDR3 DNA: TGTGCCAGCACCCGCGGTAACAACCCCACCGGGGAGCTGTTTTTT; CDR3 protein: CASTRGNNPTGELFF
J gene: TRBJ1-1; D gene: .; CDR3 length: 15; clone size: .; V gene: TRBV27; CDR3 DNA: TGTGCCAGCAGTTTTAGGGGATCTATGAACACTGAAGCTTTCTTT; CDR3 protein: CASSFRGSMNTEAFF